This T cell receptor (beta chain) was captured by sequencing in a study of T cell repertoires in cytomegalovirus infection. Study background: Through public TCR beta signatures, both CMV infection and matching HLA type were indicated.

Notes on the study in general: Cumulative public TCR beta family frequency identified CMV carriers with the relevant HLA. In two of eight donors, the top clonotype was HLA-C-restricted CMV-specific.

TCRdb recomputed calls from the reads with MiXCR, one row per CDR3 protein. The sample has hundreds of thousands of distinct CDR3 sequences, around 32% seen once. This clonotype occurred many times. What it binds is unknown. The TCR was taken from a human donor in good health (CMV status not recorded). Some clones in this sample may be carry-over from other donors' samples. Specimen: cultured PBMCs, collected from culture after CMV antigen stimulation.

CDR3: CASSFDPARTYNEQFF. In nucleotides, the CDR3 is TGTGCCAGCAGCTTTGACCCCGCCCGTACCTACAATGAGCAGTTCTTC. The chain recombines TRBV7-2 with TRBJ2-1; D remains ambiguous. The length of the CDR3 is 16 residues. Germline CDR1 SGHTA, CDR2 FQGNSA. Between the trimmed V and J ends, which lost 3 bases and 2 bases, there was a span of 14 bases.